These 32 T cell receptor beta chains were all obtained from the same sample, sequenced in a study of T cells in Graves' hyperthyroidism and ophthalmopathy. There were TCR beta CDR3 regions amplified from RNA transcripts. HTBI primers were used for first-round RT-PCR of the TCR CDR3. TCRdb passed the multiplex PCR reads through MiXCR, listing each CDR3 protein once. The sample yields roughly 300,000 distinct CDR3 sequences, about 21% seen once. Source material: blood. The receptors here all came from a woman in her fifties or sixties with Graves' hyperthyroidism.

Only a few counts were recorded for this clonotype. The rearrangement links TRBV6-5 to TRBJ1-5; a possible D gene is TRBD1 (5 bases). V was pared by 0 bases and J by 3 bases, with 6 bases between. The germline V gene encodes CDR1 MNHEY and CDR2 SVGAGI. The CDR3 is 14 residues long. CDR3 bases: TGTGCCAGCAGTTACTCAGGACACAATCAGCCCCAGCATTTT. Protein product: CASSYSGHNQPQHF.

This clonotype occurred many times. The chain combines TRBV20-1 with TRBJ2-3; D not certain. Germline CDR1 reads DFQATT; CDR2 reads SNEGSKA (reference sequence). The V gene lost 0 bases and the J gene lost 3 bases, with 4 bases spanning the gap. This CDR3 region has 12 residues. CDR3 in amino acids: CSARDWTDTQYF. In DNA, the CDR3 is TGCAGTGCTAGAGATTGGACAGATACGCAGTATTTT.

This clonotype was found many times. CDR3 in amino acids: CASSLSKTAVREQYF. DNA of the CDR3: TGTGCCAGCAGTTTATCGAAGACGGCGGTGAGGGAGCAGTACTTC. The chain carries TRBV27 and TRBJ2-7; D call uncertain. V was cut by 0 bases and J by 7 bases, with 16 bases left in between. The CDR3 length is 15 residues. Germline loops: CDR1 MNHEY, CDR2 SMNVEV (reference sequence).

This clonotype was observed at least ten times. This chain uses TRBV28 with TRBJ2-7; 7 bases match TRBD1. The CDR3 covers 17 residues. Per the germline V gene, CDR1 is MDHEN and CDR2 is SYDVKM. V shed 8 bases, J shed 6 bases, and the junction held 22 bases outside the gene matches. CDR3 amino acids: CASQRWGMGQSVSEQYF. The CDR3 coding sequence is TGTGCCAGCCAGAGGTGGGGTATGGGACAGTCCGTGTCCGAGCAGTACTTC.

This clonotype was picked up many times. The rearrangement joins TRBV3-1 to TRBJ2-2; D unclear. V was trimmed by 1 base and J by 0 bases, leaving 3 bases between them. The germline CDR1 and CDR2 sequences are LGHDT and YNNKEL (reference sequence). The CDR3 runs to 14 residues. In nucleotides, the CDR3 is TGTGCCAGCAGCCAAGCTCCGAACACCGGGGAGCTGTTTTTT. Translating it yields CASSQAPNTGELFF.

The chain carries TRBV6-2 or TRBV6-3 and TRBJ2-3; D is perhaps TRBD1 or TRBD2 (5 bases each). The germline V gene has CDR1 MNHEY and CDR2 SVGEGT. The CDR3 runs to 12 residues. Deletions cut 5 bases from V and 6 bases from J, with 9 bases between. CDR3 region: CASSDWGDTQYF. CDR3 coding DNA: TGTGCCAGCAGTGACTGGGGGGATACGCAGTATTTT.

This clonotype came up many times. V gene TRBV20-1 combines with J gene TRBJ2-7, with TRBD2 matching 7 bases. The CDR3 extends over 14 amino acids. The J segment lost 4 bases and the V segment lost 0 bases, leaving 6 bases of the junction unmatched. Germline loops: CDR1 DFQATT, CDR2 SNEGSKA (reference sequence). This CDR3 reads CSARDWGGGYEQYF. The CDR3 nucleotides are TGCAGTGCTAGAGATTGGGGGGGGGGTTACGAGCAGTACTTC.

The sample holds a few counts of this clonotype. This chain joins TRBV5-1 and TRBJ1-5; possibly TRBD1 for D (6 bases). The CDR3 is 13 amino acids. Looked up from germline, CDR1 is SGHRS and CDR2 is YFSETQ. Deletions cut 9 bases from V and 4 bases from J, with 14 bases between. The CDR3 spells CANHRERNQPQHF. The CDR3 DNA reads as TGCGCCAACCACAGGGAACGGAATCAGCCCCAGCATTTT.

This clonotype was detected a few times. The chain has TRBV10-3 and TRBJ1-5; D possibly corresponds to TRBD1 (6 bases). The germline gives CDR1 ENHRY, CDR2 SYGVKD. The CDR3 covers 16 residues. V was shortened by 2 bases and J by 6 bases, with 17 bases between the two germline ends. The DNA of the CDR3 is TGTGCCATCAGTGAGGGCCAGGGGTTATTGGGTCAGCCCCAGCATTTT. It specifies CAISEGQGLLGQPQHF.

The chain employs TRBV12-3 or TRBV12-4 and TRBJ2-3; 8 bases are a match to TRBD2. The ends lost 4 bases at V and 1 base at J; junction bases unmatched: 7. This CDR3 comprises 16 residues. DNA of the CDR3: TGTGCCAGCAGTTCCCCAGCCGGGAGGGGCACAGATACGCAGTATTTT. Its translation: CASSSPAGRGTDTQYF.

Regarding this clonotype: Possible read error: a much larger clone is one base away. For the CDR3, the DNA is TGCAGTGCTAGAGGCATTCGGGCAGGGAAAGACGAGCAGTACTTC. Translated, it gives CSARGIRAGKDEQYF. The chain employs TRBV20-1 and TRBJ2-7, with D possibly matching TRBD1 (5 bases). The CDR3 covers 15 residues. The V gene lost 1 base and the J gene lost 5 bases, with 18 bases spanning the gap. Germline V CDR1 and CDR2: DFQATT, SNEGSKA (reference sequence).

This clonotype was detected ten times or more. V is TRBV7-2 and J is TRBJ2-3, with D uncertain. Between the trimmed V and J ends, which lost 5 bases and 2 bases, there was a span of 8 bases. Germline-derived CDR1 and CDR2 are SGHTA and FQGNSA. The CDR3 runs 13 residues. CDR3 in amino acids: CASSITNTDTQYF. The CDR3 region has the DNA TGTGCCAGCAGCATTACTAACACAGATACGCAGTATTTT.

This clonotype was recorded at least ten times. The chain joins TRBV7-2 to TRBJ2-1, with D maybe TRBD2 (5 bases). The V and J ends lost 5 bases and 4 bases respectively, with 12 bases between them. The germline gives CDR1 SGHTA, CDR2 FQGNSA. The CDR3 covers 14 residues. As DNA, the CDR3 is TGTGCCAGCAGCCCCCCGGGAAATTACAATGAGCAGTTCTTC. Its protein is CASSPPGNYNEQFF.

This clonotype was seen a handful of times. The chain combines TRBV7-9 with TRBJ2-2; 9 bases match TRBD1. Germline values: CDR1 SEHNR, CDR2 FQNEAQ (reference sequence). The CDR3 is made up of 15 amino acids. J lost 7 bases, V lost 5 bases, and 8 bases had no gene match. CDR3 protein: CASSPPGQGIGELFF. CDR3 coding DNA: TGTGCCAGCAGCCCCCCGGGACAGGGTATCGGGGAGCTGTTTTTT. Filled out from reference TRBV7-9 and TRBJ2-2, the complete variable domain reads DTGVSQNPRHKITKRGQNVTFRCDPISEHNRLYWYRQTLGQGPEFLTYFQNEAQLEKSRLLSDRFSAERPKGSFSTLEIQRTEQGDSAMYLCASSPPGQGIGELFFGEGSRLTVL.

This clonotype has more than one count but fewer than ten. The chain recombines TRBV13 with TRBJ1-5, with D unresolved. This CDR3 has 14 amino acids. Germline lookup yields CDR1 PRHDT and CDR2 FYEKMQ (reference sequence). V was clipped by 5 bases and J by 1 base, with 9 bases between them. The chain's CDR3 is CASSRGISNQPQHF. The CDR3 DNA is TGTGCCAGCAGCCGAGGGATAAGCAATCAGCCCCAGCATTTT.

This clonotype was detected many times. The chain carries TRBV27 and TRBJ2-2; D is perhaps TRBD2 (6 bases). Germline CDR1 is MNHEY and CDR2 is SMNVEV (reference sequence). V gave up 6 bases and J gave up 0 bases, with 11 bases separating them. This CDR3 contains 15 residues. The CDR3 spells CASSRWGANTGELFF. The DNA of the CDR3 is TGTGCCAGCAGCCGGTGGGGGGCGAACACCGGGGAGCTGTTTTTT.

This clonotype was detected many times. The rearrangement uses TRBV20-1 and TRBJ2-7, with TRBD2 matching over 7 bases. Trimming at V came to 6 bases and at J to 5 bases, leaving 4 bases not matched to a gene. The CDR3 runs 11 residues. The germline gives CDR1 DFQATT, CDR2 SNEGSKA (reference sequence). The CDR3 is CSAPRGDEQYF. In DNA form, the CDR3 reads TGCAGTGCCCCCCGGGGGGACGAGCAGTACTTC.

As for this clonotype: One end of the junction fails to match germline, which may point to a read error. The chain links TRBV5-1 to TRBJ2-3; D might be TRBD1 (6 bases). Germline CDR1 SGHRS, CDR2 YFSETQ. The CDR3 covers 16 residues. DNA of the CDR3: TGTGCCAGCAGCCCCGGACAGCGACTATCCACAGATACGCAGTATTTT. It codes for CASSPGQRLSTDTQYF.

In its sample, this clonotype was seen many times. The V gene is TRBV28, the J gene TRBJ1-1; D ambiguous. There are 17 residues in the CDR3. Germline assignment: CDR1 MDHEN and CDR2 SYDVKM. The ends were cut back, 1 base at V and 0 bases at J, with 15 bases in the middle. The DNA for the CDR3 is TGTGCCAGCAGTTTATTACGGACCGCTGGAATGAACACTGAAGCTTTCTTT. Amino acids: CASSLLRTAGMNTEAFF. The full variable domain, rest sourced from reference TRBV28 and TRBJ1-1, is DVKVTQSSRYLVKRTGEKVFLECVQDMDHENMFWYRQDPGLGLRLIYFSYDVKMKEKGDIPEGYSVSREKKERFSLILESASTNQTSMYLCASSLLRTAGMNTEAFFGQGTRLTVV.

This clonotype was recorded many times. The rearrangement joins TRBV30 to TRBJ2-1; TRBD2 matches 10 bases. Germline CDR1 is GTSNPN and CDR2 is SVGIG (reference sequence). Trimming removed 0 bases from V and 4 bases from J; junction bases left unmatched: 9. The CDR3 is made up of 17 amino acids. In DNA, the CDR3 is TGTGCCTGGAGTGTACTTCCACTAGCGGGAAAATACAATGAGCAGTTCTTC. Translated: CAWSVLPLAGKYNEQFF.

In its sample, this clonotype was seen many times. The rearrangement links TRBV20-1 to TRBJ2-2; TRBD2 matches at 8 bases. CDR1 DFQATT and CDR2 SNEGSKA come from the germline V gene (reference sequence). Unmatched junction bases numbered 8, after V lost 3 bases and J lost 5 bases. The CDR3 contains 15 residues. DNA of the CDR3: TGCAGTGCTAGTAGGGGCGGGAGGCATACCGGGGAGCTGTTTTTT. This translates into CSASRGGRHTGELFF.

The chain employs TRBV7-9 and TRBJ2-1, with 9 bases identical to TRBD2. The CDR3 length is 16 residues. Unmatched junction bases numbered 7, after V lost 1 base and J lost 6 bases. Germline-derived CDR1 and CDR2 are SEHNR and FQNEAQ (reference sequence). CDR3 coding DNA: TGTGCCAGCAGCTTAGTGTTGGGACTAGCATTCAATGAGCAGTTCTTC. This gives the protein CASSLVLGLAFNEQFF.

This clonotype was recorded many times. This sequence joins TRBV10-1 and TRBJ2-5; no definite D call. The CDR3 consists of 15 residues. Germline V gene lookup returns CDR1 WNHNN and CDR2 SYGVQD (reference sequence). The V end lost 3 bases, the J end lost 0 bases, and 11 bases lay between the germline ends. The CDR3 region has the DNA TGCGCCAGCAGTGACGGCGGAGCCAACCAAGAGACCCAGTACTTC. This sequence encodes CASSDGGANQETQYF.

The table lists this clonotype with a few counts. This chain joins TRBV20-1 and TRBJ2-2, with D possibly being TRBD1 or TRBD2 (5 bases each). Trimming left V 0 bases short and J 1 base short, with 12 bases between. CDR3 length equals 16 residues. CDR1 and CDR2 (germline): DFQATT, SNEGSKA (reference sequence). The CDR3 loop reads CSARDQEGWNTGELFF. CDR3 bases: TGCAGTGCTAGAGATCAAGAGGGGTGGAACACCGGGGAGCTGTTTTTT.

This sequence joins TRBV20-1 and TRBJ2-1; perhaps TRBD2 as D (5 bases). CDR3 length: 17 residues. Trimming left V 0 bases short and J 0 bases short, with 15 bases between. The germline V gene has CDR1 DFQATT and CDR2 SNEGSKA (reference sequence). The CDR3 coding sequence is TGCAGTGCTAGAGATCTTTTTTCGGGGAGCTCCTACAATGAGCAGTTCTTC. Its translation: CSARDLFSGSSYNEQFF.

This chain links TRBV9 with TRBJ2-1, with TRBD2 identical over 9 bases. J lost 4 bases, V lost 0 bases, and 2 bases had no gene match. This CDR3 is 15 amino acids long. Germline CDR1 is SGDLS and CDR2 is YYNGEE. CDR3 DNA: TGTGCCAGCAGCGTAGTCGCGGGAGGGTACAATGAGCAGTTCTTC. It translates to CASSVVAGGYNEQFF.

This clonotype was seen at least ten times. This chain connects TRBV14 to TRBJ2-7, with 11 bases fitting TRBD2. Losses at the gene ends were 2 bases for V and 7 bases for J; bases not matched to a gene: 10. CDR3 length: 16 amino acids. Germline loops: CDR1 SGHDN, CDR2 FVKESK. CDR3 loop: CASSQTSLAGVGEQYF. In nucleotides, the CDR3 is TGTGCCAGCAGCCAAACCTCACTAGCGGGAGTCGGTGAGCAGTACTTC.

The chain has TRBV28 and TRBJ1-6; unclear D gene. Trimming shortened V by 5 bases and J by 5 bases, and 13 bases separated the two germline ends. Germline CDR1 reads MDHEN; CDR2 reads SYDVKM. CDR3 length: 15 amino acids. The CDR3 sequence is CASSPNVGNNSPLHF. The DNA of the CDR3 is TGTGCCAGCAGTCCTAATGTGGGGAATAATTCACCCCTCCACTTT. The full variable domain, completed using reference TRBV28 and TRBJ1-6, is DVKVTQSSRYLVKRTGEKVFLECVQDMDHENMFWYRQDPGLGLRLIYFSYDVKMKEKGDIPEGYSVSREKKERFSLILESASTNQTSMYLCASSPNVGNNSPLHFGNGTRLTVT.

This clonotype was observed at least ten times. V gene TRBV28 combines with J gene TRBJ2-5; 7 bases match TRBD1. Germline V gene lookup returns CDR1 MDHEN and CDR2 SYDVKM. The junction had 5 bases not matched to a gene; V was cut back by 6 bases and J by 1 base. CDR3 size: 14 residues. Here the CDR3 reads CASRQPGGQETQYF. CDR3 nucleotides: TGTGCCAGCAGGCAACCAGGGGGCCAAGAGACCCAGTACTTC.

This clonotype has just a few counts. The rearrangement links TRBV2 to TRBJ2-6; TRBD1 agrees at 9 bases. Germline V lookup: CDR1 SNHLY, CDR2 FYNNEI. The CDR3 has 20 residues. V shed 6 bases, J shed 2 bases, and the junction held 17 bases outside the gene matches. The chain's CDR3 is CASSQEVRGQGATGANVLTF. CDR3 coding DNA: TGTGCCAGCAGCCAAGAGGTTCGGGGACAGGGCGCAACTGGGGCCAACGTCCTGACTTTC.

This clonotype was counted a few times. One junction end disagrees with the germline gene, perhaps due to a read error. The chain links TRBV27 to TRBJ2-4; TRBD1 might be the D (6 bases). Germline assignment: CDR1 MNHEY and CDR2 SMNVEV (reference sequence). This CDR3 has 15 residues. CDR3 residues: CASSSFRGPKNIQYF. In DNA form, the CDR3 reads TGCGCCAGCAGCAGCTTCAGGGGTCCCAAAAACATTCAGTACTTC.

This clonotype was picked up many times. The genes are TRBV12-3 or TRBV12-4 and TRBJ2-1; 9 bases agree with TRBD2. The CDR3 totals 14 residues. Germline trimming cut 7 bases from V and 8 bases from J; bases unmatched to any gene: 9. This CDR3 is CASTMGLARDEQFF. The DNA for the CDR3 is TGTGCCAGCACCATGGGACTAGCTCGAGATGAGCAGTTCTTC.